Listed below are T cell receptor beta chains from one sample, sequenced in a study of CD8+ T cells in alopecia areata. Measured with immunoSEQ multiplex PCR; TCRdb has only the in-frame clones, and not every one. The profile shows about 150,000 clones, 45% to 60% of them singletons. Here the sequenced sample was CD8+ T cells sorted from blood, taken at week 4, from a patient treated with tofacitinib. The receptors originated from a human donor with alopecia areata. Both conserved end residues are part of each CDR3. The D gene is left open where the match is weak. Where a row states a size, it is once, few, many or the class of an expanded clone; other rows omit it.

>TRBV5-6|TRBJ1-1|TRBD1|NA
TGTGCCAGCAGCTGGGACAGGGGGCCCACTGAAGCTTTCTTT
CASSWDRGPTEAFF
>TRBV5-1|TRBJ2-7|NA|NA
TGCGCCAGCAGTCCACTTCTGACTTACGAGCAGTACTTC
CASSPLLTYEQYF
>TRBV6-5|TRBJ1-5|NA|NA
TGTGCCAGCAGTTCCCGACCGGAAAATCAGCCCCAGCATTTT
CASSSRPENQPQHF
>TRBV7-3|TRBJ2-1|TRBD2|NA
TGTGCCAGCAGCTTGACTAGCGGGGGTTTCAATGAGCAGTTCTTC
CASSLTSGGFNEQFF
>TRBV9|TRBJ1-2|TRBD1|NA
TGTGCCAGCAGCGCCTCCGGGACAGGGAGGGATGGCTACACCTTC
CASSASGTGRDGYTF
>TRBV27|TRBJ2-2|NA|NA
TGTGCCAGCAGTTTAGGCGGTGAAGTGTCTGGGGAGCTGTTTTTT
CASSLGGEVSGELFF
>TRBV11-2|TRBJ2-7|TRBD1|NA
TGTGCCAGCAGCTGGGACAGGCGTCTTGAGATTCCCTACGAGCAGTACTTC
CASSWDRRLEIPYEQYF
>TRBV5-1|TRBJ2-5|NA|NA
TGCGCCAGCAGCTTGGGAGGGGGTACTGCGGAGACCCAGTACTTC
CASSLGGGTAETQYF
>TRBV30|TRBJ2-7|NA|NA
TGTGCCTGGAGTGGCAGGACGAGCTACGAGCAGTACTTC
CAWSGRTSYEQYF
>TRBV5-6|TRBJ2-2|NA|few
TGTGCCAGCAGCCACACGAACACCGGGGAGCTGTTTTTT
CASSHTNTGELFF
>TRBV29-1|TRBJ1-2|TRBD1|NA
TGCAGCGTTCTCATGACAGGGGGAGACTCCCGAGACTATGGCTACACCTTC
CSVLMTGGDSRDYGYTF
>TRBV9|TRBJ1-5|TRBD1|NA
TGTGCCAGCGGAACAGGGGTAGTCGATCAGCCCCAGCATTTT
CASGTGVVDQPQHF
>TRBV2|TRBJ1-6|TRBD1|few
TGTGCCAGCAGCGGGGACAGCGGTTCACCCCTCCACTTT
CASSGDSGSPLHF
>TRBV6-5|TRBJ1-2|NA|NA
TGTGCCAGCAGTTACCAGCCTAACTATGGCTACACCTTC
CASSYQPNYGYTF
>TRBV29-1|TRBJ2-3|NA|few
TGCAGCGTTGAGTCCGAGACAGACACAGATACGCAGTATTTT
CSVESETDTDTQYF
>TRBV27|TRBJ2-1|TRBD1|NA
TGTGCCAGCATTAATTACGTCGGGACAGGCTACAATGAGCAGTTCTTC
CASINYVGTGYNEQFF
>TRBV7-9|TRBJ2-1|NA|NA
TGTGCCAGCAGCTACCGGGACAACAATGAGCAGTTCTTC
CASSYRDNNEQFF
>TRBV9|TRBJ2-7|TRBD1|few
TGTGCCAGCAGCGTCTCGGGACAGTCCTACGAGCAGTACTTC
CASSVSGQSYEQYF
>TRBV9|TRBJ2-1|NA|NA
TGTGCCAGCAGCCCCACACGCTCCTACAATGAGCAGTTCTTC
CASSPTRSYNEQFF
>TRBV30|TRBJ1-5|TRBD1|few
TGTGCCTGGAGTCCCAACCTACAGGGGATCGATCAGCCCCAGCATTTT
CAWSPNLQGIDQPQHF
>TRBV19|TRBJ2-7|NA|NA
TGTGCCAGTAGTATCACGCAGGGAGGCTACGAGCAGTACTTC
CASSITQGGYEQYF
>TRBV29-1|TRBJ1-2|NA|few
TGCAGCGTACTCCGGGACAACTATGGCTACACCTTC
CSVLRDNYGYTF
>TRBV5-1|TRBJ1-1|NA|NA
TGCGCCAGCAATTATGACGGAAGAACTGAAGCTTTCTTT
CASNYDGRTEAFF
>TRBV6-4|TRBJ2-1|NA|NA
TGTGCCAGCAGTGAACCGGGGAATAAAGAGCAGTTCTTC
CASSEPGNKEQFF
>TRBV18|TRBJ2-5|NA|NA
TGTGCCAGCTCACCAAGGGAGACCCAGTACTTC
CASSPRETQYF
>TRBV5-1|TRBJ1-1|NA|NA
TGCGCCAGCAATCAGTCTCGGTCTCAGGACCCTGAAGCTTTCTTT
CASNQSRSQDPEAFF
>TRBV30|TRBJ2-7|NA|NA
TGTGCCTGGAGTGTATCTGGGGGCGGCTACGAGCAGTACTTC
CAWSVSGGGYEQYF
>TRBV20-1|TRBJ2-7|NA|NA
TGCAGTGCTAGCGGGGGCCACGAGCAGTACTTC
CSASGGHEQYF
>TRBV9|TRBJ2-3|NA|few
TGTGCCAGCAGCCCGGTTGGGGATACGCAGTATTTT
CASSPVGDTQYF
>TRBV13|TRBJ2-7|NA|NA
TGTGCCAGCAGCTTCGGAACCTCCTACGAGCAGTACTTC
CASSFGTSYEQYF
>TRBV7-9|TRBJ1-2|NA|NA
TGTGCCACCACCGCCCTCGGGGGCTACACCTTC
CATTALGGYTF
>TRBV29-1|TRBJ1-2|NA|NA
TGCAGGGCCGGGGCAGGCTATGGCTACACCTTC
CRAGAGYGYTF
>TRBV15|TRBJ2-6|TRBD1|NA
TGTGCCACCAGCAGATCCCCTGGGGACAGGTCTGGGGCCAACGTCCTGACTTTC
CATSRSPGDRSGANVLTF
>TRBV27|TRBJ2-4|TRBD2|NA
TGTGCCAGCAGTTTCCTGACTAGCGGGGTAAACATTCAGTACTTC
CASSFLTSGVNIQYF
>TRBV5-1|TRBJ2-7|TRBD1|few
TGCGCCAGCAGCTACACCCGGGGACAGGGGAGCTTCCAGCAGTACTTC
CASSYTRGQGSFQQYF
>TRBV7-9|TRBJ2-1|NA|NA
TGTGCCAGCAGCTTCCTGGAGGAAGGGGAGCAGTTCTTC
CASSFLEEGEQFF
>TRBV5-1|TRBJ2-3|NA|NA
TGCGCCAGCAGCCCCGCGGGTCCCACAGATACGCAGTATTTT
CASSPAGPTDTQYF
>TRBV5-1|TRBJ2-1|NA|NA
TGCGCCAGCAGCTGGACTGGGGGCAATGAGCAGTTCTTC
CASSWTGGNEQFF
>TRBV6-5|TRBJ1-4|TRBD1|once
TGTGCCACCTATGGACAGGGCGCAACTAATGAAAAACTGTTTTTT
CATYGQGATNEKLFF
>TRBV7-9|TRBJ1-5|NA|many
TGTGCCAGCAGCTTAGGAGTGACCGGCAATCAGCCCCAGCATTTT
CASSLGVTGNQPQHF
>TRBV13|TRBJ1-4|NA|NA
TGTGCCAGCAGCTTGCAGGGGCTGGAACTGTTTTTT
CASSLQGLELFF
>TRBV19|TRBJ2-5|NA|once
TGTGCCAGTAGACGACACCCCCGGGTTGAGACCCAGTACTTC
CASRRHPRVETQYF
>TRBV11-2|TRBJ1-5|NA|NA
TGTGCCAGCAGCTCCGGAGGGCAGCCCCAGCATTTT
CASSSGGQPQHF
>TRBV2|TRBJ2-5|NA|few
TGTGCCAGCAGGCCCGCTTCCCAAGAGACCCAGTACTTC
CASRPASQETQYF
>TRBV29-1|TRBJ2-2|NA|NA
TGCAGCGTTTACGGAGAGAACACCGGGGAGCTGTTTTTT
CSVYGENTGELFF
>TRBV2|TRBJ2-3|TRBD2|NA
TGTGCCAGCAGTGAGAGACGGGGGGGCACAGATACGCAGTATTTT
CASSERRGGTDTQYF
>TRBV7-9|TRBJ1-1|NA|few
TGTGCCATAGATAGGGACTCCACTGAAGCTTTCTTT
CAIDRDSTEAFF